This TCR beta chain was recovered during a study of tumor-infiltrating lymphocytes in glioblastoma multiforme. Points on this clonotype: Antigen: not known.

Multiple V-beta primers and a C-beta primer amplified TCRB from RNA. TCRB cDNA was made from 0.5 to 0.65 ug total RNA. No unique molecular identifiers were described for these TCRB libraries. In TCRdb, the multiplex PCR reads were re-called with MiXCR into one record per CDR3 protein. Among over 10,000 distinct CDR3 sequences listed, roughly 70% were seen once. Per germline, CDR1 MNHEY and CDR2 SVGAGI. V lost 5 bases to trimming and J lost 8 bases; unmatched junction nucleotides: 3. There are 12 residues in the CDR3. Regarding the study as a whole: Unequal TCR RNA per T cell might skew measured clone sizes.

Material for sequencing was brain tumor tissue. This receptor was obtained from a male donor with glioblastoma. V gene TRBV6-5 combines with J gene TRBJ2-3, with 8 bases matching TRBD2. In DNA form, the CDR3 reads TGTGCCAGCAGTCGGGAGGGGGGTACGCAGTATTTT. Encoded protein: CASSREGGTQYF.